Given below is one T cell receptor beta chain in context. In this sample, this clone turned up a few times. This receptor's antigen is unknown. Within one base of it there is no much larger clone, and no base qualities were kept. The data belong to a study of blood T cell repertoires in COVID-19 (dated by TCRdb to the early 2020s). Study-level background: Samples covering the acute and convalescent phases of COVID-19 were provided by collaborators in the United States, Italy and Spain. Subjects who had been exposed to COVID-19, were actively infected with it, or had recovered from it provided the deeply sampled blood TCRbeta repertoires that made up the dataset. A de-identified subject ID, COVID-19 status, age in years and sex were almost always included in the sample metadata. The material from the prospective study consisted of cDNA or gDNA derived from T cells, B-cell-depleted T cells, or PBMCs. Samples were obtained from the ongoing ImmuneRACE study (first 160 participants) and from about 1,300 subjects provided by 6 global collaborators. Where HLA class I and class II types were available, the types were taken from metadata supplied by the sample provider, not from assay-based typing. The repertoires were made available in a free public database intended to serve as a resource for research on the immune response to SARS-CoV-2. Results and caveats for the whole study, not just this receptor: The amount of clinical and demographic metadata varied by source and participant and was provided uncurated.

For CDR1 and CDR2, the germline V gene (reference sequence) lists LGHDT and YNNKEL. The junction shows trimming of 1 base on V and 7 bases on J, and the gene matches do not reach 1 base of it. Inclusive of the bounding cysteine and phenylalanine, the CDR3 is 13 residues long. The only DNA kept is the CDR3, 39 bases in frame from the first base. Participants in the prospective study were aged about 18 to 90 years, lived in about two dozen United States geographic areas, and enrolled through a virtual design. To assign participants to cohorts, the prospective study relied on clinical history that participants themselves reported in a screening survey and a study questionnaire. For ImmuneRACE Cohort 3, a participant was defined as recovered based on two consecutive negative NP/OP PCR tests, clearance by a healthcare professional, or resolution of symptoms. Each participant in the prospective study had whole blood, serum and a nasopharyngeal or oropharyngeal swab collected by mobile phlebotomists. Prospective study participants could optionally give additional blood draws and questionnaires over an approximately 2-month period. Before DNA extraction, blood samples from the prospective study were shipped at room temperature or frozen.

The immunoSEQ Assay, a bias-controlled multiplex PCR, was used to amplify TCRbeta CDR3 regions from genomic DNA. For the original study's pipeline: The number of nucleated cells in each sample was estimated from the amplification of reference gene primers within the assay. To quantify the absolute abundance of each unique TCRbeta CDR3 rearrangement, sequence reads were collapsed and filtered. For each sample, productive Simpson clonality was calculated as the square root of Simpson's diversity index over productive rearrangements. TCRdb holds this immuneACCESS table with in-frame rearrangements only. Some clones are missing; in checked studies, unresolved V genes explain under half, and the rest has no known cause. V and J calls and clone size come straight from that table; D and trimming were deduced from the DNA. This sample comprises roughly 300,000 clones, approximately 90% of them detected only once. The ten most abundant clones make up about 10% of the sample.

The clonotype originates from a woman under 30 who had recovered from COVID-19. This chain is built from TRBV3-1 (or the pseudogene TRBV3-2) and TRBJ2-1; TRBD1 fits 7 bases in the junction. The sequenced sample consisted of PBMCs or T cells enriched from blood (not recorded which). The CDR3 protein is CASSQVTGNEQFF. The bases read TGTGCCAGCAGCCAAGTGACAGGGAATGAGCAGTTCTTC.